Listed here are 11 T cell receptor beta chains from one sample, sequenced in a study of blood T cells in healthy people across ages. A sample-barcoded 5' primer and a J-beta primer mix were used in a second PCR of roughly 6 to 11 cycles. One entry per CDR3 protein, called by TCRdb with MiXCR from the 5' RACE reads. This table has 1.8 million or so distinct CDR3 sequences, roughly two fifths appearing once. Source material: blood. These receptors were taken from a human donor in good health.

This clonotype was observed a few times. CDR3 region: CASSLGGTEAYEQYF. CDR3 sequence (DNA): TGCGCCAGCAGCTTGGGGGGGACGGAAGCCTACGAGCAGTACTTC. V usage is TRBV5-1 and J usage is TRBJ2-7, with D perhaps TRBD1 or TRBD2 (5 bases each). V lost 0 bases to trimming and J lost 2 bases, with 12 bases between them. The CDR3 loop spans 15 amino acids. Germline V gives CDR1 SGHRS, CDR2 YFSETQ.

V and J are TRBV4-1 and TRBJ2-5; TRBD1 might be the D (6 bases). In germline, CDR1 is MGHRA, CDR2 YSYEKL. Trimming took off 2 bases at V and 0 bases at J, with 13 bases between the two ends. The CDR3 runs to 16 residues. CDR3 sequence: CASSQLIGTNQETQYF. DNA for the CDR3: TGCGCCAGCAGCCAATTGATCGGGACAAACCAAGAGACCCAGTACTTC.

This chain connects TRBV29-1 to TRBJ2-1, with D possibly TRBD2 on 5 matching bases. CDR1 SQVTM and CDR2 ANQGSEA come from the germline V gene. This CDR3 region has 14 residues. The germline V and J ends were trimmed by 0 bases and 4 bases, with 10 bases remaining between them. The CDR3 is CSVEDPGGYNEQFF. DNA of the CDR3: TGCAGCGTTGAAGATCCCGGAGGATACAATGAGCAGTTCTTC.

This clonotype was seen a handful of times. CDR3 loop: CSVVSGPYEQYF. The CDR3 DNA reads as TGCAGCGTTGTTTCAGGGCCCTACGAGCAGTACTTC. The rearrangement links TRBV29-1 to TRBJ2-7, with D possibly matching TRBD1 (5 bases). Looked up from germline, CDR1 is SQVTM and CDR2 is ANQGSEA. Trimming removed 4 bases from V and 2 bases from J, with 9 bases in between. There are 12 residues in the CDR3.

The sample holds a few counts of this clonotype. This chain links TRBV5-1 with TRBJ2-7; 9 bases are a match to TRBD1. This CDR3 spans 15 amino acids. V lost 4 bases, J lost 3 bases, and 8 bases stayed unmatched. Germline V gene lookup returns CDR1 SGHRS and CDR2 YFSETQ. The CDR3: CASSVTGGYNYEQYF. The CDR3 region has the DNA TGCGCCAGCAGCGTGACAGGGGGATACAACTACGAGCAGTACTTC.

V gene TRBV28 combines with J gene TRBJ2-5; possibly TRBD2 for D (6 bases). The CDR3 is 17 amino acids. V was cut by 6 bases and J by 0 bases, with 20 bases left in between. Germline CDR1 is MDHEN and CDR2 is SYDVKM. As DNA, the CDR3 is TGTGCCAGCAGAAAAAATCGACTGGGGACTGACCAAGAGACCCAGTACTTC. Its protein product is CASRKNRLGTDQETQYF.

CDR3 in amino acids: CASSQTQGRGTDTQYF. The CDR3 DNA reads TGTGCCAGCAGCCAGACTCAGGGGAGGGGTACAGATACGCAGTATTTT. The chain carries TRBV6-5 and TRBJ2-3, with D possibly being TRBD2 (7 bases). Germline CDR1 MNHEY, CDR2 SVGAGI. The CDR3 runs 16 residues. Trimming stripped 6 bases from V and 3 bases from J, with 19 bases between.

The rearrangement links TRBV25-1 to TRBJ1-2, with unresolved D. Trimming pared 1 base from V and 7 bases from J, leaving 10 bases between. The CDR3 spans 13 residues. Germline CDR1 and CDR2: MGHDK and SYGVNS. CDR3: CASSEWSEGGYTF. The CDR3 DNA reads TGTGCCAGCAGTGAATGGTCGGAGGGTGGCTACACCTTC.

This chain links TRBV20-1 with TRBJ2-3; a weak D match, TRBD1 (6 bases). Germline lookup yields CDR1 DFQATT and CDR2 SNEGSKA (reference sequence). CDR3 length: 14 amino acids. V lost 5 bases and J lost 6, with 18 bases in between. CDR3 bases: TGCAGTGCTCCTGACAGGAAAGGCGGGGATACGCAGTATTTT. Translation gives CSAPDRKGGDTQYF.

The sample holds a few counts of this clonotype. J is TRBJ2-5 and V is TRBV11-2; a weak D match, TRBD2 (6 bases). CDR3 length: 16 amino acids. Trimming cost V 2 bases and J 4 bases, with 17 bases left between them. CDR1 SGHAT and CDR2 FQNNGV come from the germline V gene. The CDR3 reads CASSLPPWRALETQYF. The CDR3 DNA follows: TGTGCCAGCAGCTTACCACCGTGGAGGGCATTAGAGACCCAGTACTTC. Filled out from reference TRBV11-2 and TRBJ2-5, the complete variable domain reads EAGVAQSPRYKIIEKRQSVAFWCNPISGHATLYWYQQILGQGPKLLIQFQNNGVVDDSQLPKDRFSAERLKGVDSTLKIQPAKLEDSAVYLCASSLPPWRALETQYFGPGTRLLVL.

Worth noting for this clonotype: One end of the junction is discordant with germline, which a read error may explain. For the CDR3, the DNA is TGTGCTAGCAGCCTGGGGGACGTTAACACCGGGGAGCTGTTTTTT. Encoded protein: CASSLGDVNTGELFF. V usage is TRBV7-7 and J usage is TRBJ2-2, with D tentatively TRBD1 or TRBD2 (5 bases each). The CDR3 loop spans 15 amino acids. Germline CDR1 reads SSHAT; CDR2 reads FNYEAQ (reference sequence).